What follows is one TCR beta chain and its context. This clone came up once. Which antigen it targets is not known. No clone much larger than this one lies a single base away; base qualities are absent. Library generation was performed with the immunoSEQ multiplex PCR assay. The clones in this table, taken by TCRdb from immuneACCESS, are in-frame only. Not every clone is retained; where verified, under half of the shortfall comes from an unresolved V gene, and the cause of the rest is unknown. The table for this sample lists about 52,000 clones; around 92% of them were counted only once. The leading ten clones occupy around 0.16% of the sample. At the junction V is shortened by 6 bases and J by 4 bases; bases outside the gene matches: 7. CDR1 and CDR2 are read off the germline V gene as SNHLY and FYNNEI. The CDR3 goes from the cysteine to the phenylalanine over 15 residues. Just CDR3 DNA is preserved here, 45 bases in frame from base 1.

The sample belongs to a study of T cell changes during pregnancy in multiple sclerosis (dated by TCRdb to between 2018 and 2021). Regarding the study in general: The study looked at changes in the T cell repertoire across pregnancy in women with multiple sclerosis.

This receptor was obtained from a female donor in good health, enrolled as a control in a pregnancy study. The rearranged segments are TRBV2 and TRBJ2-1, with TRBD1 matching 9 junction bases. The sample consisted of CD4+ T cells from peripheral blood mononuclear cells, taken after pregnancy. DNA sequence: TGTGCCAGCAGGGCTGGGACAGGGTGGTACAATGAGCAGTTCTTC. This codes for CASRAGTGWYNEQFF.